This entry lists 15 T cell receptor beta chains sequenced from one sample in a study of regulatory T cells in long-lasting Graves disease. Described time point: persistent/refractory GD, antithyroid drugs over 5 years with positive TRAb. PBMCs were the source of the RNA used for TCR sequencing. In building TCR beta libraries, iRepertoire HTBI primers were used together with Arm-PCR of CDR3 regions. TCRdb itself ran the multiplex PCR reads through MiXCR, one entry per CDR3 protein. The table lists 300,000 or so distinct CDR3 sequences, roughly 21% of them singletons. Material: peripheral blood mononuclear cells (PBMCs), obtained when the disease was refractory, from a patient treated with antithyroid drugs. The receptors originated from a female donor with Graves disease.

This clonotype was observed many times. This chain uses TRBV27 with TRBJ1-2; D unresolved. V lost 2 bases, J lost 3 bases, and 7 bases lay in between. Looked up from germline, CDR1 is MNHEY and CDR2 is SMNVEV (reference sequence). The CDR3 is made up of 13 amino acids. Here the CDR3 DNA reads TGTGCCAGCAGTTTAAACCGCTACTATGGCTACACCTTC. Translating gives CASSLNRYYGYTF.

In its sample, this clonotype was seen a few times. The rearrangement links TRBV30 to TRBJ2-7; 9 bases line up with TRBD1. Germline V lookup: CDR1 GTSNPN, CDR2 SVGIG (reference sequence). Germline trimming cut 4 bases from V and 6 bases from J; bases unmatched to any gene: 16. The CDR3 has 16 residues. The CDR3 region has the DNA TGTGCCTGGACCCGGACAGGGGAGGTATCGGCGGGCGAGCAGTACTTC. Its protein product is CAWTRTGEVSAGEQYF.

This clonotype was seen a handful of times. This chain joins TRBV5-1 and TRBJ2-5; D gene ambiguous. Looked up from germline, CDR1 is SGHRS and CDR2 is YFSETQ. V shed 7 bases and J shed 5 bases, with 12 bases lying between them. This CDR3 region has 12 residues. The DNA for the CDR3 is TGCGCCAGCGGGTCGGTCGGGGAGACCCAGTACTTC. Translation gives CASGSVGETQYF.

This clonotype was counted only a few times. The chain joins TRBV3-1 to TRBJ1-5; perhaps TRBD1 as D (5 bases). Trimming pared 4 bases from V and 4 bases from J, leaving 8 bases between. Per the germline V gene, CDR1 is LGHDT and CDR2 is YNNKEL (reference sequence). The CDR3 loop spans 13 amino acids. The chain's CDR3 is CASSRQQNQPQHF. In DNA, the CDR3 is TGTGCCAGCAGCCGACAGCAAAATCAGCCCCAGCATTTT.

In its sample, this clonotype was seen many times. DNA of the CDR3: TGTGCCAGCAGTTCATTAGGACAGGGAGGGCAGTACTTC. Translated, it gives CASSSLGQGGQYF. The rearrangement links TRBV12-3 or TRBV12-4 to TRBJ2-7; 8 nucleotides agree with TRBD1. V dropped 4 bases and J dropped 9; count of bases not matched to a gene: 8. This CDR3 has 13 amino acids.

With respect to this clonotype: A much larger clonotype is one base distant, so this may be a read error. This chain connects TRBV28 to TRBJ2-7; TRBD2 matches at 10 bases. The germline V gene has CDR1 MDHEN and CDR2 SYDVKM. The CDR3 is 18 amino acids. Here the CDR3 reads CASSPRTAGLAVSCEQYF. The CDR3 nucleotides read TGTGCCAGCAGTCCAAGGACAGCTGGACTAGCGGTGTCCTGCGAGCAGTACTTC.

This clonotype was counted at least ten times. The J gene is TRBJ1-3, the V gene TRBV12-3 or TRBV12-4; D not certain. This CDR3 spans 11 amino acids. The ends were cut back, 6 bases at V and 10 bases at J, with 10 bases in the middle. Here the CDR3 reads CASSYTETIYF. The DNA of the CDR3 is TGTGCCAGCAGCTACACAGAAACCATATATTTT.

The chain has TRBV7-2 and TRBJ2-1; 14 bases fit TRBD2. V shed 5 bases, J shed 9 bases, and the junction held 9 bases outside the gene matches. The CDR3 has 16 amino acids. Germline CDR1 reads SGHTA; CDR2 reads FQGNSA. The CDR3 DNA is TGTGCCAGCAGCCTAAGACTAGCGGGGGGGCACGTTGAGCAGTTCTTC. Translated, it gives CASSLRLAGGHVEQFF.

The genes are TRBV30 and TRBJ2-1; D is unresolved. Between the trimmed V and J ends, which lost 3 bases and 10 bases, there was a span of 13 bases. Germline assignment: CDR1 GTSNPN and CDR2 SVGIG (reference sequence). This CDR3 is built from 12 residues. The CDR3 region has the DNA TGTGCCTGGAGAGATGCCGGGCTAGAGCAGTTCTTC. The encoded protein is CAWRDAGLEQFF.

J is TRBJ1-1 and V is TRBV3-1; D is unresolved. Per germline, CDR1 LGHDT and CDR2 YNNKEL (reference sequence). This CDR3 is 17 amino acids long. Trimming stripped 4 bases from V and 3 bases from J, with 21 bases between. The CDR3 coding sequence is TGTGCCAGCAGCCTCAGAACTCCTCGTAGGATGGACACTGAAGCTTTCTTT. The encoded protein is CASSLRTPRRMDTEAFF.

V gene TRBV2 combines with J gene TRBJ1-2; D gene ambiguous. The germline gives CDR1 SNHLY, CDR2 FYNNEI. CDR3 length equals 13 residues. V was cut by 3 bases and J by 4 bases, with 9 bases left in between. For the CDR3, the DNA is TGTGCCAGCAGTGAGGACGGATCCTATGGCTACACCTTC. Amino acid sequence: CASSEDGSYGYTF.

This clonotype was counted ten times or more. This chain links TRBV28 with TRBJ2-7, with a weak D call TRBD2 (5 bases). CDR1 is MDHEN, CDR2 SYDVKM, per germline. CDR3 length: 13 amino acids. The V end lost 3 bases, the J end lost 3 bases, and 9 bases lay between the germline ends. CDR3 in DNA: TGTGCCAGCAGTTTGTCTAGCCGCTACGAGCAGTACTTC. Its translation is CASSLSSRYEQYF.

This clonotype was counted many times. The rearrangement uses TRBV10-2 and TRBJ2-5; D is unresolved. Between the trimmed V and J ends, which lost 0 bases and 5 bases, there was a span of 7 bases. This CDR3 is 13 amino acids long. Germline-derived CDR1 and CDR2 are WSHSY and SAAADI. CDR3 in DNA: TGCGCCAGCAGTGAGTCGCTTGTGGAGACCCAGTACTTC. Translating gives CASSESLVETQYF.

The genes are TRBV19 and TRBJ1-1; D possibly corresponds to TRBD1 (6 bases). With 7 bases removed from V and 1 base from J, the gap between germline ends came to 16 bases. The CDR3 has 15 amino acids. Germline lookup yields CDR1 LNHDA and CDR2 SQIVND (reference sequence). CDR3 DNA: TGTGCCAGTACCGCAACGGGACATAGGAACACTGAAGCTTTCTTT. The encoded protein is CASTATGHRNTEAFF.

This clonotype has a handful of counts. A much larger clone differs by one base, so this may be a read error. The chain joins TRBV3-1 to TRBJ1-1; unclear D gene. Trimming took off 0 bases at V and 1 base at J, with 3 bases between the two ends. The length of the CDR3 is 13 residues. Per germline, CDR1 LGHDT and CDR2 YNNKEL (reference sequence). The CDR3 sequence is CASSQDGNTEAFF. The CDR3 DNA reads TGTGCCAGCAGCCAAGACGGGAACACTGAAGCTTTCTTT.